This TCR beta chain stems from a study of T-cell memory formation after mild COVID-19. Study findings and constraints: Some clones that responded turned up in pre-infection memory, which suggests that cross-reactive memory joined in.

TCRdb called the 5' RACE reads again in MiXCR, with one record for every CDR3 protein. The sample records some 180,000 distinct CDR3 sequences, about 18% being singletons. Germline V gene sequence: CDR1 SQVTM, CDR2 ANQGSEA. The V gene end was trimmed by 7 bases and the J gene end by 5 bases; junction bases not matched to a gene: 11. CDR3 length: 14 amino acids. This clonotype was counted between two and nine times. Its cognate antigen is unknown. The receptor comes from a young man who had mild COVID-19 (a few samples of this study predate the infection). Cell type and time point are not known. V usage is TRBV29-1 and J usage is TRBJ2-5, with TRBD1 identical over 9 bases. Material: PBMCs or a T cell subset sorted from them (not recorded which). The CDR3 here is CSGAAGTGRETQYF. CDR3 bases: TGCAGCGGGGCCGCCGGGACAGGGCGTGAGACCCAGTACTTC.